This TCR beta chain originates from a study of neurological immune-mediated disorders. Regarding the study as a whole: The study found no CDR3 amino acid sequences shared by expanded clones across subjects, suggesting private repertoires in all groups.

The cDNA came from 5'RACE, which used 10-nucleotide random UMIs. Over 170 million TCR-beta sequences from 15-18 subjects came out of each sequencing run. TCRdb independently ran MiXCR on the 5' RACE reads; one entry per CDR3 protein. The sample lists 35,000 to 45,000 distinct CDR3 sequences, under 9.5% seen once, with 4% to 5.5% in the top ten. It was from 2 million PBMCs stored at -80 C that the unsorted libraries were obtained. Germline values: CDR1 SGHRS, CDR2 YFSETQ. The V and J ends lost 0 bases and 3 bases respectively, with 10 bases between them. This CDR3 is 15 amino acids long. By share, this clonotype ranks as medium-sized (0.01 to 0.1%). Its antigen is still unknown.

This clonotype originated in a middle-aged woman in good health. The chain is built from TRBV5-1 and TRBJ1-5, with D tentatively TRBD1 (6 bases). Sequences were obtained from PBMCs. DNA of the CDR3: TGCGCCAGCAGCTTGGATGGACAGCCCAATCAGCCCCAGCATTTT. Translation gives CASSLDGQPNQPQHF.